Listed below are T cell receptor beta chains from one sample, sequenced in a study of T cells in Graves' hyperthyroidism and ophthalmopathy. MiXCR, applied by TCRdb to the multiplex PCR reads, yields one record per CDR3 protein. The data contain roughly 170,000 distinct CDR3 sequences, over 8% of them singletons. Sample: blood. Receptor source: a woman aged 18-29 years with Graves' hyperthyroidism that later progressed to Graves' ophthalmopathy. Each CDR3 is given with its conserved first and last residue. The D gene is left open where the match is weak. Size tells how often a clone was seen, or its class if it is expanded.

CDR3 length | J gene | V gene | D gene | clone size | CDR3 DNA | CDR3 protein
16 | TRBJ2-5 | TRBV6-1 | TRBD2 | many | TGTGCCAGCAGTTTCACGAGCGGGAGGGGGCAAGAGACCCAGTACTTC | CASSFTSGRGQETQYF
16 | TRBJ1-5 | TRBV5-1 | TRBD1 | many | TGCGCCAGCAGCTGGGGGGACAGGGGTTGGAATCAGCCCCAGCATTTT | CASSWGDRGWNQPQHF
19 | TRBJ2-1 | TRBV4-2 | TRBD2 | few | TGTGCCAGCAGCCCCCAAGGGGCTAGCGGGAGTAGCTCCTACAATGAGCAGTTCTTC | CASSPQGASGSSSYNEQFF
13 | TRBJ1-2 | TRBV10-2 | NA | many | TGCGCCAGCACAGGACAAGCTAACTATGGCTACACCTTC | CASTGQANYGYTF
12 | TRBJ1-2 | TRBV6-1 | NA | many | TGTGCCAGCAGGAGGGCAACCTATGGCTACACCTTC | CASRRATYGYTF
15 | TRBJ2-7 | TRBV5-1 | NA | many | TGCGCCAGCAGCTTATTACAGGGAAACTCCTACGAGCAGTACTTC | CASSLLQGNSYEQYF
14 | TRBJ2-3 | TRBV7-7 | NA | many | TGTGCCAGCAGCTTAGCTGGGAGAGCAGATACGCAGTATTTT | CASSLAGRADTQYF
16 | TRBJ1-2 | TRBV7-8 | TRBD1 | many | TGTGCCAGCAGCTTAGCGCAGGGGGGGAGGCTCTATGGCTACACCTTC | CASSLAQGGRLYGYTF
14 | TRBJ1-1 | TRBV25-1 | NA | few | TGTGCCAGCTCTGGGGGGAAGATGAACACTGAAGCTTTCTTT | CASSGGKMNTEAFF
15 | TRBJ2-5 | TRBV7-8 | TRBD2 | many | TGTGCCAGCAGCTCGGGACTAGCCTCGAAAGAGACCCAGTACTTC | CASSSGLASKETQYF
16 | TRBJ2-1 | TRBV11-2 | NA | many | TGTGCCAGCGGACTCTATGGGGGCTTATCCTACAATGAGCAGTTCTTC | CASGLYGGLSYNEQFF
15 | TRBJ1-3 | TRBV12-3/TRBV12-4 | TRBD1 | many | TGTGCCAGCACCGCCGACAGGGTCTCTGGAAACACCATATATTTT | CASTADRVSGNTIYF
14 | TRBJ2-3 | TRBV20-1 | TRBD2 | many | TGCAGTGCTAGGCCGAAGACTAGCTACGATACGCAGTATTTT | CSARPKTSYDTQYF